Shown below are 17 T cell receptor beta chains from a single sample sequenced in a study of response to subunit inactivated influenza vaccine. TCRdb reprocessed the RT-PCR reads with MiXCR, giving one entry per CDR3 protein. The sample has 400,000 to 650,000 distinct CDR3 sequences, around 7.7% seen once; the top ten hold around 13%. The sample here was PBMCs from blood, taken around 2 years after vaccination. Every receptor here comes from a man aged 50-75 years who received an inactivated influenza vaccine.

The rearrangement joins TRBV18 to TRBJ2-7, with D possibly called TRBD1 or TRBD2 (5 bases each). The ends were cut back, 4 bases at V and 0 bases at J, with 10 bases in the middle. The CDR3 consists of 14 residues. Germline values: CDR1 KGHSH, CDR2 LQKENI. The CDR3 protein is CASSLMGVSYEQYF. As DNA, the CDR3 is TGTGCCAGCTCACTAATGGGGGTCTCCTACGAGCAGTACTTC.

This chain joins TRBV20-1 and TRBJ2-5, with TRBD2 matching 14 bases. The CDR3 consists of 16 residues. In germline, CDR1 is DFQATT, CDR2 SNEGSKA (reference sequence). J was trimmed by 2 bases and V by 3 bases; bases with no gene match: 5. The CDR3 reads CSARGTSGRDQETQYF. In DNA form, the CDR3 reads TGCAGTGCTAGGGGGACTAGCGGGAGAGATCAAGAGACCCAGTACTTC.

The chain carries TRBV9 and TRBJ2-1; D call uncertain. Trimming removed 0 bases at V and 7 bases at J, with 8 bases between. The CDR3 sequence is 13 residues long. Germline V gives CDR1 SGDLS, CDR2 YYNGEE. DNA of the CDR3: TGTGCCAGCAGCGTAGACAGAACTAATGAGCAGTTCTTC. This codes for CASSVDRTNEQFF.

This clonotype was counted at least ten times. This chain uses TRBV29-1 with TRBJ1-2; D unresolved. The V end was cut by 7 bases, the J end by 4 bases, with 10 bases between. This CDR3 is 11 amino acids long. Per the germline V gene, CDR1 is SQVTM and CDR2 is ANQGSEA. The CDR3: CSASRAYGYTF. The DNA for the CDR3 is TGCAGCGCTTCACGGGCCTATGGCTACACCTTC.

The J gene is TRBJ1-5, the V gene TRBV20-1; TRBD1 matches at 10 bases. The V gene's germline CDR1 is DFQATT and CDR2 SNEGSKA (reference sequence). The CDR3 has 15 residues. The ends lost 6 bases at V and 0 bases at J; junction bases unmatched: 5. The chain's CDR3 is CSARTGGYSNQPQHF. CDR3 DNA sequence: TGCAGTGCCCGGACAGGGGGTTATAGCAATCAGCCCCAGCATTTT.

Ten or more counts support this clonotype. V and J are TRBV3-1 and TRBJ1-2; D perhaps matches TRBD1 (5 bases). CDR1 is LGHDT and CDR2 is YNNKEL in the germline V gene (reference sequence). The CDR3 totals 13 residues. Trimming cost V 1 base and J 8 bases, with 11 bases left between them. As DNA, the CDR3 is TGTGCCAGCAGCCAAGTCGGGACCGGAGGCTACACCTTC. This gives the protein CASSQVGTGGYTF.

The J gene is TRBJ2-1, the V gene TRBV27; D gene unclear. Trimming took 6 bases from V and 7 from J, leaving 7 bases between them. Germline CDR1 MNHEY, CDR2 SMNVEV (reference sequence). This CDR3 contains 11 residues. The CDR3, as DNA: TGTGCCAGCAGGTATGGAAATGAGCAGTTCTTC. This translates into CASRYGNEQFF.

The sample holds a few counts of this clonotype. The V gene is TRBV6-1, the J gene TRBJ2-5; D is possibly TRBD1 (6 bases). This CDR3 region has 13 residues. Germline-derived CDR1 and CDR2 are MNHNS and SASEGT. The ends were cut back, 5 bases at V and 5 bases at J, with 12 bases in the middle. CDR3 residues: CASSRTDPETQYF. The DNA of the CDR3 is TGTGCCAGCAGTCGGACAGACCCGGAGACCCAGTACTTC.

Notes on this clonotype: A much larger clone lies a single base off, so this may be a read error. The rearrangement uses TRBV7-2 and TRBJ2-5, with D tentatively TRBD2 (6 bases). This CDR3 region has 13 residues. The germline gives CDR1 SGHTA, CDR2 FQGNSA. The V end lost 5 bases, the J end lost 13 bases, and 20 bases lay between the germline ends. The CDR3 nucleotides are TGTGCCAGCAGCATGGTACAGGACTATTCACCGTACTTC. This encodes CASSMVQDYSPYF. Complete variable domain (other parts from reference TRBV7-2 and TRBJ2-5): GAGVSQSPSNKVTEKGKDVELRCDPISGHTALYWYRQSLGQGLEFLIYFQGNSAPDKSGLPSDRFSAERTGGSVSTLTIQRTQQEDSAVYLCASSMVQDYSPYFGPGTRLLVL.

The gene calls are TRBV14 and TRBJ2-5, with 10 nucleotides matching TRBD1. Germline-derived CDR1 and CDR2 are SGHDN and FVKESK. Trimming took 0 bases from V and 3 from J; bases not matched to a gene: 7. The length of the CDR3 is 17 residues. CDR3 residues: CASSQDPPGQGKETQYF. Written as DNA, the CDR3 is TGTGCCAGCAGCCAAGATCCACCGGGACAGGGGAAAGAGACCCAGTACTTC.

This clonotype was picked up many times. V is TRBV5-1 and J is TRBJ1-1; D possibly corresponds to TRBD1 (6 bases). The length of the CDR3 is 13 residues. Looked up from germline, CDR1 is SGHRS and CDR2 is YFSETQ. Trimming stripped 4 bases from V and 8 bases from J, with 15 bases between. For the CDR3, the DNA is TGCGCCAGCAGCACCGGGACAAAATCCGAAGCTTTCTTT. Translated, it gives CASSTGTKSEAFF.

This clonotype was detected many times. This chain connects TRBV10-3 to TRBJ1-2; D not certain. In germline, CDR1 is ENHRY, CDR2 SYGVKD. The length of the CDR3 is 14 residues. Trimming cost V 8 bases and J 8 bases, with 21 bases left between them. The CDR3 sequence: CAIRRGEDVVGYTF. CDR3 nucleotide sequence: TGTGCCATCCGGCGAGGTGAGGACGTTGTAGGCTACACCTTC.

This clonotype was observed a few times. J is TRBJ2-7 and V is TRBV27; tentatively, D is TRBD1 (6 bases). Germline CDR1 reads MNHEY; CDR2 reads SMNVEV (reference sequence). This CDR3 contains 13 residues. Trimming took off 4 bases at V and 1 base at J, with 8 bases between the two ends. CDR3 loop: CASSWGHSYEQYF. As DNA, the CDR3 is TGTGCCAGCAGTTGGGGACATTCCTACGAGCAGTACTTC.

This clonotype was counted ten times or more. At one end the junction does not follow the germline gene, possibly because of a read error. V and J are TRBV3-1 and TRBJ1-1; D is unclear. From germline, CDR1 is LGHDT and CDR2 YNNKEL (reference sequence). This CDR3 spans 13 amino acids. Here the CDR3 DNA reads TGCGCCAGCAGCCGGACGGTGAACACTGAAGCTTTCTTT. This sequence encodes CASSRTVNTEAFF.

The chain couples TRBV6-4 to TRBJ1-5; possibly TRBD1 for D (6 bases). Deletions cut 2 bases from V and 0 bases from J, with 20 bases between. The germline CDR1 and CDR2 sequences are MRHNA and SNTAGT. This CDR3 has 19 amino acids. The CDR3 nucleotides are TGTGCCAGCAGTGACACCCGCGGGGGCCTCCTCGGTAGCAATCAGCCCCAGCATTTT. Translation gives CASSDTRGGLLGSNQPQHF.

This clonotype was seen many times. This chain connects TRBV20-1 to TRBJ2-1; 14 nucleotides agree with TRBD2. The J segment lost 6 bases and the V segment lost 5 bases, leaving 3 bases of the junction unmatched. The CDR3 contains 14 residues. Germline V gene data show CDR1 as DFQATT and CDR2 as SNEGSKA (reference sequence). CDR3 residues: CSAAGTSGSNEQFF. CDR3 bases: TGCAGTGCTGCCGGGACTAGCGGGAGCAATGAGCAGTTCTTC.

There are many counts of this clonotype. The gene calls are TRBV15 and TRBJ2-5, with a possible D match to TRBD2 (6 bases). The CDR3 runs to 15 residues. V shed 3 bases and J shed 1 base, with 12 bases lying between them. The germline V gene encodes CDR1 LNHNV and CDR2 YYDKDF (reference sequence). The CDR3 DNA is TGTGCCACCAGCAGGGACCGGGGGAGCCAAGAGACCCAGTACTTC. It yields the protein CATSRDRGSQETQYF.